These 10 T cell receptor beta chains came from one sample sequenced in a study of HIV-infected patients and healthy controls. About 450 ng RNA was reverse transcribed with alpha and beta constant-region primers. Each of the alpha and beta chains got its own library through chain-specific third strand synthesis with indices. TCRdb processed the 5' RACE reads anew with MiXCR; each CDR3 protein has one entry. The sample lists 15,000 to 20,000 distinct CDR3 sequences, 9.5% to 13% occurring once. No cell fractionation was done, so the repertoire covers all unsorted peripheral blood T cells. What was sequenced was blood. These receptors all stem from an adult in good health.

This clonotype was found many times. V usage is TRBV28 and J usage is TRBJ2-2; 8 bases are shared with TRBD1. In germline, CDR1 is MDHEN, CDR2 SYDVKM. The CDR3 totals 16 residues. The V gene end was trimmed by 2 bases and the J gene end by 6 bases; junction bases not matched to a gene: 8. The CDR3 coding sequence is TGTGCCAGCAGTTTAGAGTACCAGGGGGCCCCCGGGGAGCTGTTTTTT. Amino acid sequence: CASSLEYQGAPGELFF.

In this sample, this clonotype turned up once. V usage is TRBV7-2 and J usage is TRBJ2-2, with D perhaps matching TRBD1 (6 bases). Trimming stripped 3 bases from V and 0 bases from J, with 14 bases between. CDR1 and CDR2 (germline): SGHTA, FQGNSA. This CDR3 is built from 17 residues. The CDR3 protein is CASSFRRGYSNTGELFF. The CDR3 bases are TGTGCCAGCAGCTTCCGAAGGGGGTACTCGAACACCGGGGAGCTGTTTTTT.

The chain has TRBV12-3 or TRBV12-4 and TRBJ2-4; weak D call: TRBD2 (5 bases). V lost 1 base to trimming and J lost 0 bases, with 7 bases between them. CDR3 size: 15 residues. The CDR3 loop reads CASSLDGVAKNIQYF. The DNA for the CDR3 is TGTGCCAGCAGTTTAGACGGGGTAGCCAAAAACATTCAGTACTTC.

This clonotype showed up many times. This chain uses TRBV27 with TRBJ2-1; D possibly uses TRBD1 or TRBD2 (5 bases each). Germline V gene data show CDR1 as MNHEY and CDR2 as SMNVEV (reference sequence). V dropped 3 bases and J dropped 4 bases, with 10 bases sitting between them. The CDR3 extends over 14 amino acids. CDR3 nucleotide sequence: TGTGCCAGCAGTTTCCGGGGCCGGTACAATGAGCAGTTCTTC. Amino acids: CASSFRGRYNEQFF.

J is TRBJ2-1 and V is TRBV7-9; a possible D gene is TRBD2 (6 bases). CDR1 and CDR2 from the germline V gene are SEHNR and FQNEAQ (reference sequence). The CDR3 extends over 20 amino acids. V lost 5 bases, J lost 2 bases, and 28 bases lay in between. The CDR3 loop reads CASSRGGERWRGGTYNEQFF. CDR3 nucleotide sequence: TGTGCCAGCAGCCGAGGAGGGGAGAGATGGCGGGGCGGGACCTACAATGAGCAGTTCTTC.

Only a few counts were recorded for this clonotype. The chain uses TRBV6-6 and TRBJ1-2; possible D gene TRBD1, 5 bases. Germline CDR1 and CDR2: MNHNY and SVGAGI (reference sequence). The CDR3 loop spans 18 amino acids. The germline V and J ends were trimmed by 0 bases and 3 bases, with 20 bases remaining between them. The CDR3 nucleotides are TGTGCCAGCAGTTACTCTTTTTCCCAGGGATTTGTGGACTATGGCTACACCTTC. Residues: CASSYSFSQGFVDYGYTF.

The CDR3 DNA follows: TGTGCCAGCAGCCCGGGACTAGCGGGAGCGGCCCAGTACTTC. As protein: CASSPGLAGAAQYF. The chain employs TRBV11-2 and TRBJ2-5; TRBD2 matches 14 bases. Per germline, CDR1 SGHAT and CDR2 FQNNGV. Trimming cost V 5 bases and J 9 bases; bases outside gene matches: 5. The CDR3 runs 14 residues.

This sequence joins TRBV7-8 and TRBJ2-1; no reliable D call. The V gene lost 5 bases and the J gene lost 8 bases, with 10 bases spanning the gap. Germline CDR1 and CDR2: SGHVS and FQNEAQ. CDR3 length equals 12 residues. Written as DNA, the CDR3 is TGTGCCAGCAGCCTTGCGCGTGATGAGCAGTTCTTC. Amino acids: CASSLARDEQFF.

This clonotype has a count of ten or more. This rearrangement joins TRBV14 to TRBJ1-1; the match to TRBD1 covers 7 bases. The CDR3 is 15 residues long. J was trimmed by 4 bases and V by 0 bases; bases with no gene match: 5. The germline V gene has CDR1 SGHDN and CDR2 FVKESK. The CDR3 coding sequence is TGTGCCAGCAGCCAAGAGTTGGCAGGGGGCACTGAAGCTTTCTTT. Encoded protein: CASSQELAGGTEAFF.

This clonotype was observed many times. The chain links TRBV5-1 to TRBJ2-4; D might be TRBD1 (6 bases). With 4 bases removed from V and 0 bases from J, the gap between germline ends came to 14 bases. The CDR3 has 16 residues. The germline V gene has CDR1 SGHRS and CDR2 YFSETQ. The DNA of the CDR3 is TGCGCCAGCAGCCAGGACAGTCAACTAGCCAAAAACATTCAGTACTTC. It encodes CASSQDSQLAKNIQYF.